This passage covers 17 T cell receptor beta chains from one sample sequenced in a study of T-cell memory formation after mild COVID-19 (dated by TCRdb to the early 2020s). The library was generated by 5' RACE. Sequenced on an Illumina NovaSeq 6000. Starting from the raw public reads, TCRdb applied fastp trimming at Q25, assembled clones with MiXCR and retained in-frame beta chains. Records with the same CDR3 protein are collapsed into one entry carrying the most frequent genes and DNA. In all, the sample holds around 260,000 distinct CDR3 sequences, and around 15% of those were seen once. The ten largest account for approximately 23% of the sample. Sequenced input: PBMCs or a T cell subset sorted from them (not recorded which). The receptors derive from a man in his late teens or twenties who had mild COVID-19 (a few samples of this study predate the infection). The sample titles of this study are shuffled in the database, so cell type and time point are left out; the donor was told from shared clones.

Many counts were recorded for this clonotype. V and J are TRBV9 and TRBJ2-1, with D unclear. The V end was cut by 3 bases, the J end by 4 bases, with 5 bases between. Germline-derived CDR1 and CDR2 are SGDLS and YYNGEE. The CDR3 has 12 amino acids. The CDR3 nucleotides are TGTGCCAGCAGCGCTGGGTACAATGAGCAGTTCTTC. It codes for CASSAGYNEQFF.

V is TRBV5-5 and J is TRBJ2-7; a weak D match, TRBD2 (6 bases). CDR1 and CDR2 (germline): SGHKS, YYEKEE (reference sequence). V was pared by 4 bases and J by 2 bases, with 13 bases between. The length of the CDR3 is 14 residues. This CDR3 is CASSLRRDAYEQYV. DNA for the CDR3: TGTGCCAGCAGCCTGAGGAGGGATGCCTACGAGCAGTACGTC.

J is TRBJ1-1 and V is TRBV20-1, with D possibly matching TRBD1 (5 bases). The length of the CDR3 is 14 residues. Trimming cost V 3 bases and J 1 base, with 12 bases left between them. CDR1 is DFQATT and CDR2 is SNEGSKA in the germline V gene (reference sequence). CDR3 sequence: CSASWGSGNTEAFF. The CDR3 DNA follows: TGCAGTGCTAGTTGGGGCTCCGGGAACACTGAAGCTTTCTTT.

The rearrangement joins TRBV5-6 to TRBJ2-3, with TRBD1 as a possible D gene (6 bases). The CDR3 totals 14 residues. The germline gives CDR1 SGHDT, CDR2 YYEEEE. The V and J ends lost 3 bases and 4 bases respectively, with 12 bases between them. The DNA of the CDR3 is TGTGCCAGCAGCTGGAAACAGGGCGCAGATACGCAGTATTTT. As protein: CASSWKQGADTQYF.

This clonotype was counted between two and nine times. The V gene is TRBV18, the J gene TRBJ1-5, with 9 bases fitting TRBD1. The CDR3 totals 17 residues. V shed 3 bases, J shed 8 bases, and the junction held 14 bases outside the gene matches. The germline V gene encodes CDR1 KGHSH and CDR2 LQKENI. CDR3 sequence (DNA): TGTGCCAGCTCACCTTACCGACAGGGGGGGAATTATAAGCCCCAGCATTTT. Its protein is CASSPYRQGGNYKPQHF.

The CDR3 DNA is TGTGCCAGCAGTGGTCCAAGGCAGTTCTTC. Amino acids: CASSGPRQFF. V and J are TRBV12-3 or TRBV12-4 and TRBJ2-1; D gene ambiguous. Deletions cut 5 bases from V and 12 bases from J, with 8 bases between. The CDR3 consists of 10 residues.

The chain joins TRBV4-3 to TRBJ1-6; no reliable D call. Trimming took off 1 base at V and 7 bases at J, with 14 bases between the two ends. Germline CDR1 LGHNA, CDR2 YSLEER. This CDR3 is built from 16 residues. The CDR3 nucleotides are TGCGCCAGCAGCCAAGCTTCCCAATTGGGAAATTCACCCCTCCACTTT. It is translated as CASSQASQLGNSPLHF.

The genes are TRBV9 and TRBJ1-3; maybe TRBD1 (6 bases). The CDR3 has 18 amino acids. Germline CDR1 SGDLS, CDR2 YYNGEE. V was cut by 2 bases and J by 2 bases, with 20 bases left in between. The chain's CDR3 is CASSVFPEAGTTGNTIYF. The CDR3 DNA is TGTGCCAGCAGCGTGTTCCCCGAAGCAGGGACAACTGGAAACACCATATATTTT.

This chain links TRBV20-1 with TRBJ1-1; possible D gene TRBD1, 6 bases. The CDR3 covers 13 residues. Germline CDR1 is DFQATT and CDR2 is SNEGSKA (reference sequence). Trimming took 1 base from V and 4 from J, leaving 10 bases between them. The CDR3 sequence: CSARGGGGTEAFF. In DNA, the CDR3 is TGCAGTGCTAGAGGCGGGGGCGGCACTGAAGCTTTCTTT.

A few counts support this clonotype. As DNA, the CDR3 is TGTGCCAGCAGTTTACGGCCACTGGGCACTGAAGCTTTCTTT. Protein: CASSLRPLGTEAFF. This chain connects TRBV12-3 or TRBV12-4 to TRBJ1-1; D not resolved. Trimming pared 2 bases from V and 4 bases from J, leaving 11 bases between. The CDR3 is 14 residues long.

There are a few counts of this clonotype. The chain links TRBV7-2 to TRBJ2-3, with 7 bases that match TRBD2. Germline values: CDR1 SGHTA, CDR2 FQGNSA. The length of the CDR3 is 16 residues. V gave up 3 bases and J gave up 3 bases; unmatched junction bases: 9. CDR3 in DNA: TGTGCCAGCAGCTTTCGGGGAGGGGCTAGGACAGATACGCAGTATTTT. Amino acids: CASSFRGGARTDTQYF.

The chain has TRBV6-4 and TRBJ1-1, with D maybe TRBD1 (5 bases). The CDR3 spans 14 residues. CDR1 MRHNA and CDR2 SNTAGT come from the germline V gene. Trimming removed 6 bases from V and 3 bases from J, with 14 bases in between. CDR3 amino acids: CASSADTWDTEAFF. The DNA of the CDR3 is TGTGCCAGCAGCGCGGACACCTGGGACACTGAAGCTTTCTTT.

In its sample, this clonotype was seen a few times. The V and J genes are TRBV28 and TRBJ1-6; TRBD1 matches 9 bases. V shed 3 bases and J 11 bases; nucleotides not matched to a gene: 8. This CDR3 is built from 15 residues. Germline V lookup: CDR1 MDHEN, CDR2 SYDVKM. The CDR3 here is CASSLANRGRTPLHF. CDR3 DNA sequence: TGTGCCAGCAGTTTGGCTAACAGGGGGCGCACACCCCTCCACTTT.

The rearrangement joins TRBV29-1 to TRBJ2-2; the D gene is possibly TRBD2 (5 bases). Germline CDR1 reads SQVTM; CDR2 reads ANQGSEA. This CDR3 comprises 13 residues. Trimming shortened V by 4 bases and J by 8 bases, and 14 bases separated the two germline ends. The CDR3 is CSVVEGFPGELFF. CDR3 nucleotide sequence: TGCAGCGTTGTTGAGGGATTCCCGGGGGAGCTGTTTTTT.

The J gene is TRBJ2-5, the V gene TRBV25-1; D not certain. The CDR3 totals 11 residues. Per the germline V gene, CDR1 is MGHDK and CDR2 is SYGVNS. Trimming took 10 bases from V and 7 from J, leaving 13 bases between them. The CDR3 is CAMGSDGTQYF. CDR3 coding DNA: TGTGCCATGGGGTCGGATGGGACCCAGTACTTC.

V gene TRBV29-1 combines with J gene TRBJ2-5; no clear D. The CDR3 totals 13 residues. V was shortened by 4 bases and J by 0 bases, with 9 bases between the two germline ends. Germline CDR1 is SQVTM and CDR2 is ANQGSEA. The CDR3 nucleotides are TGCAGCGTTGCGAAAGGGAACCAAGAGACCCAGTACTTC. This codes for CSVAKGNQETQYF.

CDR3 loop: CASSHLTSGAYNEQFF. The CDR3 DNA is TGTGCCAGCAGCCACCTGACTAGCGGGGCCTACAATGAGCAGTTCTTC. This chain joins TRBV4-2 and TRBJ2-1; 11 nucleotides agree with TRBD2. In germline, CDR1 is LGHNA, CDR2 YNFKEQ. The CDR3 runs 16 residues. The trim removed 3 bases at V and 2 bases at J, leaving 3 bases unmatched.